This TCR beta chain was sequenced for a study of CD8 T cells in Susac syndrome. Study information: Treatment at blood withdrawal was none, corticosteroids, or intravenous immunoglobulin alone in Susac syndrome patients.

An input of 0.5 to 1 ug of RNA was subjected to reverse transcription using random hexamers. TCRdb re-derived calls from the immunoSEQ multiplex PCR reads in MiXCR, one entry per CDR3 protein. The sample consists of around 150,000 distinct CDR3 sequences, roughly 94% of them appearing once. TEMRA cells were FACS-enriched, unlike CD8+ and CD4+ T cells, which were negatively isolated. The count of this clonotype is one. Sequencing was carried out using CD4+ T cells from PBMCs. The source is a human donor with Susac syndrome.

DNA for the CDR3: TGTGCCCCCATGGGAGTTGAGCAGTTCTTC. Encoded protein: CAPMGVEQFF. The genes are TRBV21-1 and TRBJ2-1; TRBD2 is the table's D call and was not checked against the DNA. TRBV21-1 is recorded as a pseudogene. There are 10 residues in the CDR3.